This T cell receptor beta chain comes out of a study of Ad26.COV2.S vaccination and SARS-CoV-2 variants. About the study: Participant was drawn from the COV1001 Ad26.COV2.S trial arm. Study-wide points: People who got the vaccine or the placebo had similar non-spike TCR breadth.

With respect to this clone: The antigen remains undetermined.

The CDR3 runs 15 residues. Germline V lookup: CDR1 MNHEY, CDR2 SVGEGT. Trimming stripped 5 bases from V and 4 bases from J, with 18 bases between. Regarding treatment: over 15 received Ad26.COV2.S at low or high dose, single or two shots; 5 received placebo; per-sample allocation not given. Specimen acquisition occurred on day 63 following the initial vaccine or placebo injection. The individual, an adult aged 18-55 years, was a donor in Boston. Its platform was an Ad26 vector, and its expressed antigen was Wuhan-strain SARS-CoV-2 spike. This table comes from immunoSEQ multiplex PCR, and its TCRdb copy is limited to in-frame clones, with some not included. The table shows around 250,000 clones, with about 89% occurring only once.

This receptor was taken from a person aged 18-60 years who received the Ad26.COV2.S COVID-19 vaccine or a placebo. The material sequenced was peripheral blood, taken in a trial of Ad26.COV2.S vaccine versus placebo. The chain recombines TRBV6-2 or TRBV6-3 with TRBJ2-7; D is uncertain. CDR3 bases: TGTGCCAGCAGTCCCCCGTGGCTCCGGGCGTACGAGCAGTACTTC. This encodes CASSPPWLRAYEQYF.